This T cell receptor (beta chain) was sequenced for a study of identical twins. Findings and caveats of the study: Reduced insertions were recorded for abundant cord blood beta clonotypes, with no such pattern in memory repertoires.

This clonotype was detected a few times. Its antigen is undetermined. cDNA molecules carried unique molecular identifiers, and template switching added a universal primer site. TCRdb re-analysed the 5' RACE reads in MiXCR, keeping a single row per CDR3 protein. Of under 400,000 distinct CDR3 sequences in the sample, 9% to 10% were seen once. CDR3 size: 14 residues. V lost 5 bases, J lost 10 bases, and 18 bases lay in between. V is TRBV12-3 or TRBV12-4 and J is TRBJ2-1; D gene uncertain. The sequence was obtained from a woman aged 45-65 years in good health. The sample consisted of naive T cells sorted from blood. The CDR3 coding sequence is TGTGCCAGCAGTCTACTTATCAGGCCATTCGAGCAGTTCTTC. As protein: CASSLLIRPFEQFF.